A single TCR beta chain is shown here with its context. The data derive from a study of cytomegalovirus exposure and HLA in healthy donors. The PCR employed 60 Vbeta primers together with 13 Jbeta primers. Sequencing was performed with immunoSEQ multiplex PCR; in TCRdb, only in-frame clones are kept and a portion is missing. Its listing shows 130,000 to 150,000 clones. V shed 3 bases and J 2 bases; nucleotides not matched to a gene: 3. The CDR3 is 14 residues long. CDR1 and CDR2 from the germline V gene are SGHDT and YYEEEE. The clonotype originates from a man aged 40-50 years in good health and CMV-seronegative. Input material: PBMCs. The genes are TRBV5-6 and TRBJ2-3, with TRBD2 matching 7 bases. The CDR3 reads CASSSGGNTDTQYF. In DNA, the CDR3 is TGTGCCAGCAGCTCGGGGGGAAACACAGATACGCAGTATTTT.